The entry that follows covers one T cell receptor (beta chain) sequence. Distinct nucleotide sequences in the sample also encode this CDR3. Germline CDR1 is MNHEY and CDR2 is SMNVEV (reference sequence). CDR3 length: 14 residues. V was pared by 0 bases and J by 0 bases, with 5 bases between. This specimen belongs to a study of shared clonotypes between healthy human individuals. Overall study: The donors, two women and three men, were aged 18 to 49.

CD45RO-negative, CCR7-selected cells formed the naive CD8 fraction, which excluded terminally differentiated effector memory CD45RA+ cells. The protocol was immunoSEQ multiplex PCR, while the TCRdb copy is restricted to in-frame clones and leaves out a portion. The repertoire holds just over 2,000,000 clones, approximately 94% seen once, with roughly 1.1% in the top ten. This receptor was obtained from a man aged 18-30 years in good health. Material for sequencing was naive CD8+ T cells sorted from blood. This chain uses TRBV27 with TRBJ1-1; D is possibly TRBD1 (5 bases). For the CDR3, the DNA is TGTGCCAGCAGTTTATCAGGGGTGAACACTGAAGCTTTCTTT. Protein: CASSLSGVNTEAFF.